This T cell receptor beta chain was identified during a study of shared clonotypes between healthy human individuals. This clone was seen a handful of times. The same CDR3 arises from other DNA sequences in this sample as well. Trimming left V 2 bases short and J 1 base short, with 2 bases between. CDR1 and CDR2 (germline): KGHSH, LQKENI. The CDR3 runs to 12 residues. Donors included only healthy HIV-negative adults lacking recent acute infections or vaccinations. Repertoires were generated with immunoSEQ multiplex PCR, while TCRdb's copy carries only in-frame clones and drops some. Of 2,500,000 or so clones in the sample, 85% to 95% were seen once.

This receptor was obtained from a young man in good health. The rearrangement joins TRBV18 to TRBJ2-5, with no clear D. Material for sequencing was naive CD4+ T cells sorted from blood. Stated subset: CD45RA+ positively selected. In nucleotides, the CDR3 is TGTGCCAGCTCACCATCCCAAGAGACCCAGTACTTC. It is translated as CASSPSQETQYF.